The rows below give T cell receptor beta chains drawn from one sample of a study of technical replicates of blood from several donors. Clones were read by immunoSEQ multiplex PCR, and TCRdb kept only the in-frame ones, dropping some. The table shows approximately 51,000 clones, with just under 95% occurring only once. Material: PBMCs. These receptor sequences come from a human donor in good health. Some clones in this sample may be carry-over from other donors' samples. Both conserved end residues are part of each CDR3. A D gene is named only where the DNA matches it firmly. The size of a clone is reported for some rows only, either as once, few or many, or as a class for expanded clones.

D gene: TRBD1; CDR3 length: 15; J gene: TRBJ1-6; V gene: TRBV28; clone size: NA; CDR3 DNA: TGTGCCAGCAGTTCCCCCGGGACAGGAAATTCACCCCTCCACTTT; CDR3 protein: CASSSPGTGNSPLHF
D gene: NA; CDR3 length: 15; J gene: TRBJ1-2; V gene: TRBV19; clone size: NA; CDR3 DNA: TGTGCCAGTAGTATAATTGGCAGGGTGGGCTATGGCTACACCTTC; CDR3 protein: CASSIIGRVGYGYTF
D gene: NA; CDR3 length: 13; J gene: TRBJ1-1; V gene: TRBV30; clone size: NA; CDR3 DNA: TGTGCCCGACAAGTGACAGCAAACACTGAAGCTTTCTTT; CDR3 protein: CARQVTANTEAFF
D gene: TRBD2; CDR3 length: 17; J gene: TRBJ2-3; V gene: TRBV9; clone size: NA; CDR3 DNA: TGTGCCAGCAGCGTAGGGTCTAGCGGGAGGCTTATAGATACGCAGTATTTT; CDR3 protein: CASSVGSSGRLIDTQYF
D gene: NA; CDR3 length: 14; J gene: TRBJ1-1; V gene: TRBV5-4; clone size: NA; CDR3 DNA: TGTGCCAGCAGCTCGGGACTCACGAACACTGAAGCTTTCTTT; CDR3 protein: CASSSGLTNTEAFF
D gene: TRBD1; CDR3 length: 14; J gene: TRBJ2-7; V gene: TRBV7-2; clone size: NA; CDR3 DNA: TGTGCCAGCAGCCATAGACAGGGGAGGTACGAGCAGTACTTC; CDR3 protein: CASSHRQGRYEQYF
D gene: NA; CDR3 length: 16; J gene: TRBJ1-2; V gene: TRBV9; clone size: once; CDR3 DNA: TGTGCCAGCAGCGGACACAGGGTCCGTTGGAACTATGGCTACACCTTC; CDR3 protein: CASSGHRVRWNYGYTF
D gene: TRBD1; CDR3 length: 16; J gene: TRBJ1-2; V gene: TRBV7-2; clone size: NA; CDR3 DNA: TGTGCCAGCAGCTTAGGGGCAGGGGGGACTAACTATGGCTACACCTTC; CDR3 protein: CASSLGAGGTNYGYTF
D gene: NA; CDR3 length: 13; J gene: TRBJ2-5; V gene: TRBV2; clone size: NA; CDR3 DNA: TGTGCCAGCATGGGCGATGCGGGAGAGACCCAGTACTTC; CDR3 protein: CASMGDAGETQYF
D gene: TRBD1; CDR3 length: 15; J gene: TRBJ2-6; V gene: TRBV5-1; clone size: NA; CDR3 DNA: TGCGCCAGCAGCTTGCAACCGGGACAGCTAAACGTCCTGACTTTC; CDR3 protein: CASSLQPGQLNVLTF
D gene: TRBD1; CDR3 length: 16; J gene: TRBJ2-3; V gene: TRBV6-1; clone size: NA; CDR3 DNA: TGTGCCAGCAGTGTGAACAGGGGGCTTAGGACAGATACGCAGTATTTT; CDR3 protein: CASSVNRGLRTDTQYF
D gene: TRBD2; CDR3 length: 19; J gene: TRBJ2-3; V gene: TRBV4-1; clone size: NA; CDR3 DNA: TGCGCCAGCAGCCAAAGTCGGCTAGCGGGACTCCTTAGCACAGATACGCAGTATTTT; CDR3 protein: CASSQSRLAGLLSTDTQYF
D gene: NA; CDR3 length: 13; J gene: TRBJ2-5; V gene: TRBV9; clone size: NA; CDR3 DNA: TGTGCCAGCAGCGCCGACAGACAAGAGACCCAGTACTTC; CDR3 protein: CASSADRQETQYF
D gene: TRBD1; CDR3 length: 13; J gene: TRBJ1-6; V gene: TRBV30; clone size: NA; CDR3 DNA: TGTGCCTGGAGTTCAGGGGGTAATTCACCCCTCCACTTT; CDR3 protein: CAWSSGGNSPLHF
D gene: TRBD2; CDR3 length: 18; J gene: TRBJ2-1; V gene: TRBV6-1; clone size: NA; CDR3 DNA: TGTGCCAGCAGTGAAAACGGTCGACGACTAGCGGGAGGAGAAGAGCAGTTCTTC; CDR3 protein: CASSENGRRLAGGEEQFF
D gene: TRBD2; CDR3 length: 14; J gene: TRBJ2-5; V gene: TRBV5-1; clone size: NA; CDR3 DNA: TGCGCCAGCAGCTACGGGGGGGCCGGAGAGACCCAGTACTTC; CDR3 protein: CASSYGGAGETQYF
D gene: TRBD1; CDR3 length: 13; J gene: TRBJ1-5; V gene: TRBV30; clone size: NA; CDR3 DNA: TGTGCCTATGACAGGGGGCTCGGTCAGCCCCAGCATTTT; CDR3 protein: CAYDRGLGQPQHF
D gene: TRBD1; CDR3 length: 15; J gene: TRBJ2-1; V gene: TRBV5-1; clone size: NA; CDR3 DNA: TGCGCCAGCAGCTTGGCGGGACAGGGGGTCGATGAGCAGTTCTTC; CDR3 protein: CASSLAGQGVDEQFF
D gene: TRBD1; CDR3 length: 15; J gene: TRBJ1-5; V gene: TRBV30; clone size: few; CDR3 DNA: TGTGCCTGGAGTCTAGGTGGGACAGGGGGCCAGCCCCAGCATTTT; CDR3 protein: CAWSLGGTGGQPQHF
D gene: NA; CDR3 length: 15; J gene: TRBJ2-1; V gene: TRBV13; clone size: NA; CDR3 DNA: TGTGCCAGCAGCGATAACTTTGGAAGCGACAATGAGCAGTTCTTC; CDR3 protein: CASSDNFGSDNEQFF
D gene: TRBD2; CDR3 length: 15; J gene: TRBJ2-1; V gene: TRBV4-2; clone size: NA; CDR3 DNA: TGTGCCAGCAGCCAAGATCCAGCGGGGCACAATGAGCAGTTCTTC; CDR3 protein: CASSQDPAGHNEQFF
D gene: TRBD2; CDR3 length: 20; J gene: TRBJ2-5; V gene: TRBV4-3; clone size: NA; CDR3 DNA: TGCGCCAGCAGCCAGGGGGGAGGGACTAGACCGTGGGGGCGTCCAGAGACCCAGTACTTC; CDR3 protein: CASSQGGGTRPWGRPETQYF
D gene: TRBD1; CDR3 length: 15; J gene: TRBJ2-7; V gene: TRBV7-6; clone size: NA; CDR3 DNA: TGTGCCAGCAGCTTTCGAGACAGGGGGCTCGACGAGCAGTACTTC; CDR3 protein: CASSFRDRGLDEQYF
D gene: NA; CDR3 length: 15; J gene: TRBJ2-7; V gene: TRBV7-8; clone size: NA; CDR3 DNA: TGTGCCAGCAGCTTAGCGGAGGCAGGCAACTACGAGCAGTACTTC; CDR3 protein: CASSLAEAGNYEQYF